This T cell receptor (beta chain) was captured by sequencing in a study of T-cell memory formation after mild COVID-19. The study's findings and limits: A balance of CD4 and CD8 characterized clones contracting day 15 to 85, whereas later expanders leaned CD4+.

Via MiXCR, TCRdb re-called the 5' RACE reads, giving one row per CDR3 protein. The sample records about 140,000 distinct CDR3 sequences, about 5.5% being singletons. The CDR3 is 13 residues long. Germline V gene data show CDR1 as LNHNV and CDR2 as YYDKDF (reference sequence). Trimming cost V 1 base and J 5 bases, with 8 bases left between them. In its sample, this clonotype was seen many times. Its antigen is still unknown. The source is an adult woman who had mild COVID-19 (a few samples of this study predate the infection). Cell type and time point are not known. Source material: PBMCs or a T cell subset sorted from them (not recorded which). This chain connects TRBV15 to TRBJ2-5; a weak D match, TRBD1 (6 bases). CDR3 sequence: CATSRARGETQYF. The CDR3 region has the DNA TGTGCCACCAGCAGAGCAAGGGGGGAGACCCAGTACTTC.